Reported below is one T cell receptor (beta chain). This specimen comes from a study of blood T cell repertoires in COVID-19. Looking at the study overall: Sites across the United States, Italy and Spain contributed samples from acute and convalescent COVID-19. PBMCs, B-cell-depleted T cells, or T cells provided the cDNA or gDNA that made up the material.

Germline values: CDR1 LNHDA, CDR2 SQIVND (reference sequence). The ends were cut back, 6 bases at V and 3 bases at J, with 12 bases in the middle. The CDR3 has 14 residues. This table comes from immunoSEQ multiplex PCR, and its TCRdb copy is limited to in-frame clones, with some not included. In the table there are around 700,000 clones, 70% to 90% of which are singletons. Sequencing used peripheral blood. The chain combines TRBV19 with TRBJ1-5, with D unclear. The sequence came from a woman under 30 with acute or convalescent COVID-19. CDR3 nucleotide sequence: TGTGCCAGTAGACCGACAACCTACAATCAGCCCCAGCATTTT. It yields the protein CASRPTTYNQPQHF.